This TCR beta chain was profiled in a study of early stage breast cancer tumors. Study at large: Most of the 16 invasive tumors were ER+, PR+ and HER2-. Seven or eight ER+/PR+/HER2- tumors were invasive ductal; four were invasive lobular.

V was shortened by 0 bases and J by 4 bases, with 10 bases between the two germline ends. This CDR3 is 14 amino acids long. Germline V gene lookup returns CDR1 SGHNT and CDR2 YYREEE (reference sequence). Profiling relied on immunoSEQ multiplex PCR, and the TCRdb table lists in-frame clones only, not all of them. The table records about 19,000 clones, 65% to 85% of them present only once. Study-wide results and caveats: Compared with adjacent normal breast tissue, tumors showed roughly 2.5-fold greater T cell density and higher clonality. Commonly generated sequences made up most enriched TCRB sequences shared between patients.

Concerning this clone: Its specificity is unknown.

The chain is built from TRBV5-4 and TRBJ1-2; D remains ambiguous. Sequencing input: blood. The sequence was collected from a person between 65 and 80 years old with breast cancer. The DNA of the CDR3 is TGTGCCAGCAGCTTGGGCGGGAATCCCTATGGCTACACCTTC. Amino acid sequence: CASSLGGNPYGYTF.